What follows are 13 T cell receptor beta chains derived from one specimen sequenced in a study of blood T cell repertoires in COVID-19 (TCRdb year 2020). To prepare the library, the immunoSEQ multiplex PCR assay was applied. The source is immuneACCESS, and TCRdb retained only in-frame sequences with V and J called. Part of the clones is not carried over; for the studies checked, unresolved V genes explain less than half of this, and the remainder is unexplained. The sample table shows 90,000 to 150,000 clones, and approximately 70% are seen once. The ten biggest clones cover more than 0.8% of the sample. Specimen: peripheral blood. These receptors came from a human donor with acute or convalescent COVID-19. The donor label of this sample is uncertain.

The table lists this clone with a few counts. The rearrangement links TRBV6-5 to TRBJ2-2; 7 bases are shared with TRBD1. The ends lost 5 bases at V and 4 bases at J; junction bases unmatched: 4. Germline V gene data show CDR1 as MNHEY and CDR2 as SVGAGI. The CDR3 consists of 14 residues. CDR3 amino acids: CASSNRGSTGELFF. CDR3 in DNA: TGTGCCAGCAGTAACAGGGGTAGCACCGGGGAGCTGTTTTTT.

The V gene is TRBV6-5, the J gene TRBJ1-2, with a tentative D call TRBD1 (6 bases). The CDR3 is made up of 12 amino acids. Germline CDR1 MNHEY, CDR2 SVGAGI. V lost 11 bases to trimming and J lost 2 bases, with 12 bases between them. DNA for the CDR3: TGTGCCGGGGGCCCGGGCAACTATGGCTACACCTTC. Protein product: CAGGPGNYGYTF.

This clone appeared a few times. This chain uses TRBV5-1 with TRBJ1-1, with D possibly being TRBD1 (6 bases). CDR3 size: 14 residues. CDR1 is SGHRS and CDR2 is YFSETQ in the germline V gene. V was cut by 0 bases and J by 4 bases, with 10 bases left in between. The CDR3 DNA is TGCGCCAGCAGCTTGGAACGACAGGTCACTGAAGCTTTCTTT. Translated, it gives CASSLERQVTEAFF.

This chain connects TRBV5-1 to TRBJ1-1; D might be TRBD1 (5 bases). CDR3 size: 16 residues. Trimming removed 7 bases from V and 5 bases from J, with 24 bases in between. From germline, CDR1 is SGHRS and CDR2 YFSETQ. CDR3: CASSSLQRTGGTEAFF. The CDR3 DNA reads TGCGCCAGCTCGTCTTTGCAGAGGACGGGGGGAACTGAAGCTTTCTTT.

This clone was picked up many times. The chain links TRBV3-1 (or the pseudogene TRBV3-2) to TRBJ1-1; D is ambiguous. CDR1 LGHDT and CDR2 YNNKEL come from the germline V gene (reference sequence). Trimming took off 1 base at V and 11 bases at J, with 14 bases between the two ends. The CDR3 consists of 13 residues. As DNA, the CDR3 is TGTGCCAGCAGCCAAGTGGCGGGAAAGTGGGCTTTCTTT. Translating it yields CASSQVAGKWAFF.

This clone was counted only a few times. The V and J genes are TRBV5-1 and TRBJ2-2, with 9 positions matching TRBD1. This CDR3 comprises 16 residues. The ends lost 5 bases at V and 6 bases at J; junction bases unmatched: 11. Per germline, CDR1 SGHRS and CDR2 YFSETQ. The CDR3 DNA is TGCGCCAGCAGATTAATCGGGACAGGGCGACCCGGGGAGCTGTTTTTT. Translation: CASRLIGTGRPGELFF.

The genes are TRBV30 and TRBJ2-2, with D hard to call. V was shortened by 1 base and J by 3 bases, with 9 bases between the two germline ends. From germline, CDR1 is GTSNPN and CDR2 SVGIG (reference sequence). CDR3 length: 14 amino acids. The CDR3 sequence: CAWSAYSYTGELFF. CDR3 nucleotides: TGTGCCTGGAGTGCGTACTCCTACACCGGGGAGCTGTTTTTT.

The CDR3, as DNA: TGCGCCAGCAGCTTGGGTACAGTCAGGCCAAGCGGTACGCAGTATTTT. This translates into CASSLGTVRPSGTQYF. The rearrangement joins TRBV5-1 to TRBJ2-3; possible D gene TRBD2, 5 bases. The germline gives CDR1 SGHRS, CDR2 YFSETQ. The CDR3 runs to 16 residues. V was trimmed by 0 bases and J by 8 bases, leaving 19 bases between them.

This clone was recorded a few times. V usage is TRBV6-1 and J usage is TRBJ1-5, with a tentative D call TRBD1 (6 bases). Germline lookup yields CDR1 MNHNS and CDR2 SASEGT. V was clipped by 1 base and J by 4 bases, with 11 bases between them. CDR3 size: 15 residues. The DNA for the CDR3 is TGTGCCAGCAGTGAAGATACAGGGTGGAATCAGCCCCAGCATTTT. Translating gives CASSEDTGWNQPQHF.

The chain links TRBV5-3 to TRBJ2-5; a weak D match, TRBD2 (5 bases). TRBV5-3 qualifies as an ORF whose function is uncertain. This CDR3 is 14 amino acids long. Deletions cut 2 bases from V and 5 bases from J, with 13 bases between. In DNA form, the CDR3 reads TGTGCCAGAAGCTTATCCCGACTACCCGAGACCCAGTACTTC. It codes for CARSLSRLPETQYF.

The CDR3 DNA reads TGCAGTGCTAGTCAACATTCGGGGTCACCCCTCCACTTT. This sequence encodes CSASQHSGSPLHF. This chain links TRBV20-1 with TRBJ1-6; D not resolved. The V and J ends lost 3 bases and 10 bases respectively, with 13 bases between them. The CDR3 extends over 13 amino acids. Germline CDR1 reads DFQATT; CDR2 reads SNEGSKA (reference sequence).

This chain connects TRBV9 to TRBJ1-3; unclear D gene. CDR1 and CDR2 from the germline V gene are SGDLS and YYNGEE. The CDR3 totals 15 residues. V was clipped by 0 bases and J by 4 bases, with 11 bases between them. The CDR3: CASSVGGGIGNTIYF. CDR3 DNA: TGTGCCAGCAGCGTAGGCGGAGGGATCGGAAACACCATATATTTT.

On this clone: Within the sample, other DNA sequences also encode this same CDR3. The chain has TRBV18 and TRBJ1-1; 7 nucleotides agree with TRBD1. Trimming at V came to 3 bases and at J to 2 bases, leaving 3 bases not matched to a gene. The germline gives CDR1 KGHSH, CDR2 LQKENI. The CDR3 consists of 14 residues. In DNA form, the CDR3 reads TGTGCCAGCTCACCTGCAGGGGGAAACACTGAAGCTTTCTTT. Protein sequence: CASSPAGGNTEAFF.